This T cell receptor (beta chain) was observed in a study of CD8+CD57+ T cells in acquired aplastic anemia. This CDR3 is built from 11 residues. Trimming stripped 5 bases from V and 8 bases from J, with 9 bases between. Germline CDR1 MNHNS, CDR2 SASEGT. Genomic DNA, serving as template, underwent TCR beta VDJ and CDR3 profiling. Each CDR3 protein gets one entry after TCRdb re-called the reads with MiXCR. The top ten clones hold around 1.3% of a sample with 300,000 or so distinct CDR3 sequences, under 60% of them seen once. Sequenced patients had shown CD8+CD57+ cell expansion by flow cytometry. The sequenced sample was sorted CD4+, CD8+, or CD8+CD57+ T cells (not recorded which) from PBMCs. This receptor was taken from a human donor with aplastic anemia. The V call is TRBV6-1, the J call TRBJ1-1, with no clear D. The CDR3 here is CASSYPTEAFF. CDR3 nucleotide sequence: TGTGCCAGCAGTTACCCAACCGAAGCTTTCTTT.